The clone carrying this T cell receptor (beta chain) was found a few times. Antigen specificity is unknown. V was pared by 4 bases and J by 10 bases, with 22 bases between. CDR3 size: 15 residues. Germline-derived CDR1 and CDR2 are SNHLY and FYNNEI. The sequenced template was cDNA made from the entire isolated RNA. Here immunoSEQ multiplex PCR was the method, and the copy in TCRdb shows in-frame clones only, minus some. The sample carries around 190,000 clones, approximately 13% recorded once. The sample is drawn from a study of beta chain features in type 1 diabetes. Study findings and constraints: Shorter templates may be favored by PCR, equally so in patients and controls. cDNA sequencing could over-represent cells with high TCR expression.

This clonotype originated in a woman aged 18-29 years in good health. The sequenced sample consisted of central memory CD4+ T cells from blood. The chain recombines TRBV2 with TRBJ2-5; maybe TRBD2 (6 bases). CDR3 nucleotides: TGTGCCAGCAGTGGGGAGGAGGGACTCCCCCGAGGCCAGTACTTC. Translating gives CASSGEEGLPRGQYF.